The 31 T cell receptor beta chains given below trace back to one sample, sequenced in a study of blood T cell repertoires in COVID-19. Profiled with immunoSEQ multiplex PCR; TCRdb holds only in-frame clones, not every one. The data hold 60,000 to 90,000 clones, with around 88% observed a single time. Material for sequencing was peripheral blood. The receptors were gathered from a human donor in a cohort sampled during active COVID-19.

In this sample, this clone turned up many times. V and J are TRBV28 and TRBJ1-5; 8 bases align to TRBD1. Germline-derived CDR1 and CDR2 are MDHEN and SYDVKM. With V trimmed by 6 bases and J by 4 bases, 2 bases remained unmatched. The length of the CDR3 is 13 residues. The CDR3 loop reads CASRRTGNQPQHF. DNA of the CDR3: TGTGCCAGCAGAAGGACAGGGAATCAGCCCCAGCATTTT.

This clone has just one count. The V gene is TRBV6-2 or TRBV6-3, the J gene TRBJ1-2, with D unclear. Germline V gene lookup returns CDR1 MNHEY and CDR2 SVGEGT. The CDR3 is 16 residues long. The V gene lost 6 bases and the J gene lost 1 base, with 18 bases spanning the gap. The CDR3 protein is CASSLAGMNFNYGYTF. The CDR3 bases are TGTGCCAGCAGCCTCGCGGGGATGAATTTTAACTATGGCTACACCTTC.

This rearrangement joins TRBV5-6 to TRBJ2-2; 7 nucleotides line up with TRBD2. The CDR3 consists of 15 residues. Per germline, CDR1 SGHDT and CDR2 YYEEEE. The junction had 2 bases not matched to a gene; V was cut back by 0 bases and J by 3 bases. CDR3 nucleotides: TGTGCCAGCAGCTTGGTTGCGGGGGACACCGGGGAGCTGTTTTTT. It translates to CASSLVAGDTGELFF.

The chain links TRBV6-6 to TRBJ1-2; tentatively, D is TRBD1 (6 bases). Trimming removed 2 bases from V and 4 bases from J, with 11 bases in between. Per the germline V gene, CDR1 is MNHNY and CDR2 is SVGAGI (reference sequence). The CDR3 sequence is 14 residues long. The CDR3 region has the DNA TGTGCCAGCAGTTACGCCGGGACACGCTATGGCTACACCTTC. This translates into CASSYAGTRYGYTF.

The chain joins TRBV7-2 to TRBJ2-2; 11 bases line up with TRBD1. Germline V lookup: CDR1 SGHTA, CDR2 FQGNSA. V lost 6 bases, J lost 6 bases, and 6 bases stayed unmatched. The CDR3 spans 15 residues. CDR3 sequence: CASRRTGGVSGELFF. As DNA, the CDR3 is TGTGCCAGCAGAAGGACAGGGGGCGTATCCGGGGAGCTGTTTTTT.

CDR3 sequence reads: CASSLVGRGGEKLFF. In DNA, the CDR3 is TGTGCCAGCAGCTTAGTAGGCAGGGGCGGGGAAAAACTGTTTTTT. V gene TRBV7-9 combines with J gene TRBJ1-4; a possible D gene is TRBD1 (6 bases). Germline values: CDR1 SEHNR, CDR2 FQNEAQ (reference sequence). The V end was cut by 1 base, the J end by 8 bases, with 14 bases between. The CDR3 is 15 residues long.

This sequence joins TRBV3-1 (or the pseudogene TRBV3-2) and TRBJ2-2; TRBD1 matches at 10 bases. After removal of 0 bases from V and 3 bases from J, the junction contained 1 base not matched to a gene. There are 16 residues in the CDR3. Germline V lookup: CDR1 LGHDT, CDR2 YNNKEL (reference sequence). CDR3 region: CASSQEGQGYTGELFF. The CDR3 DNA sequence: TGTGCCAGCAGCCAAGAGGGACAGGGGTACACCGGGGAGCTGTTTTTT.

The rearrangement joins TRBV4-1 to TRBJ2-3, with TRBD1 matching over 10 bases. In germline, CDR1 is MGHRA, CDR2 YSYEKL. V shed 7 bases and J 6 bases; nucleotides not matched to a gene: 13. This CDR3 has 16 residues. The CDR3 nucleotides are TGCGCCAGCAACCATCTACCGGACAGGGGGGGGGATACGCAGTATTTT. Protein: CASNHLPDRGGDTQYF.

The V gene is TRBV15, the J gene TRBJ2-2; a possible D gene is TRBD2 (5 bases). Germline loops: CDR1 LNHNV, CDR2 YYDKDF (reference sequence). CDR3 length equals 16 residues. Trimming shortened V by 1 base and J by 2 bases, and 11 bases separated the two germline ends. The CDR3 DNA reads TGTGCCACCAGCAGAGGAGAGGGTCTTAACACCGGGGAGCTGTTTTTT. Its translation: CATSRGEGLNTGELFF.

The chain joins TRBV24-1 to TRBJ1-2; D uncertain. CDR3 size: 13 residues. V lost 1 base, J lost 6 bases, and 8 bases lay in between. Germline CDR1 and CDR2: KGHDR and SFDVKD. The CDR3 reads CATSDFREDGYTF. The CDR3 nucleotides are TGTGCCACCAGTGATTTCCGGGAGGATGGCTACACCTTC.

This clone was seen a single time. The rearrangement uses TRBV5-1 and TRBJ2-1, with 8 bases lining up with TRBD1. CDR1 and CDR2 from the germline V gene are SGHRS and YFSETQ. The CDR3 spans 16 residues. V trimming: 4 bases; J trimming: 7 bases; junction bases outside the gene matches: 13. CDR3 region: CASSLRGDRGGNEQFF. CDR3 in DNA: TGCGCCAGCAGCCTCCGAGGAGACAGGGGTGGAAATGAGCAGTTCTTC.

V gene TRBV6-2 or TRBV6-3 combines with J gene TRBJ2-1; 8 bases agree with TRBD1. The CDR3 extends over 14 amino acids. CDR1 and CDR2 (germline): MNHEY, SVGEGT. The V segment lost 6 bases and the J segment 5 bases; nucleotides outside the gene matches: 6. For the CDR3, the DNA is TGTGCCAGCAGCTGGACAGGGCTAAACAATGAGCAGTTCTTC. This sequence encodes CASSWTGLNNEQFF.

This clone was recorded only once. CDR3 loop: CASSLRGSGDGEQYF. In DNA form, the CDR3 reads TGCGCCAGCAGCTTGCGCGGAAGCGGAGACGGGGAGCAGTACTTC. The J gene is TRBJ2-7, the V gene TRBV5-1, with TRBD2 as a possible D gene (5 bases). Germline V lookup: CDR1 SGHRS, CDR2 YFSETQ. The V end lost 1 base, the J end lost 7 bases, and 18 bases lay between the germline ends. The CDR3 consists of 15 residues. Variable domain in full (rest from reference TRBV5-1 and TRBJ2-7): KAGVTQTPRYLIKTRGQQVTLSCSPISGHRSVSWYQQTPGQGLQFLFEYFSETQRNKGNFPGRFSGRQFSNSRSEMNVSTLELGDSALYLCASSLRGSGDGEQYFGPGTRLTVT.

The CDR3 DNA reads TGTGCCTGGAGTCCTGGGCCTCCAGTCACTGAAGCTTTCTTT. It specifies CAWSPGPPVTEAFF. V gene TRBV30 combines with J gene TRBJ1-1; unclear D gene. The CDR3 contains 14 residues. The V gene lost 2 bases and the J gene lost 4 bases, with 14 bases spanning the gap. Germline-derived CDR1 and CDR2 are GTSNPN and SVGIG (reference sequence).

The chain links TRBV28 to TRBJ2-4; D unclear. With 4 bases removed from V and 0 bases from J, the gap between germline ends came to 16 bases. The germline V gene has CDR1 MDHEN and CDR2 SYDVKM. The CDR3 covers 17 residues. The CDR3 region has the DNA TGTGCCAGCAGTTCAGGATTCGTGGTACTAGCCAAAAACATTCAGTACTTC. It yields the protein CASSSGFVVLAKNIQYF.

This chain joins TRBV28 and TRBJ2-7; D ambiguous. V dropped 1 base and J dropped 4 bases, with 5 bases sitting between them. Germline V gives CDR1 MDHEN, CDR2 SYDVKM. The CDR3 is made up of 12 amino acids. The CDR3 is CASSLSRYEQYF. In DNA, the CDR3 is TGTGCCAGCAGTTTATCCCGGTACGAGCAGTACTTC.

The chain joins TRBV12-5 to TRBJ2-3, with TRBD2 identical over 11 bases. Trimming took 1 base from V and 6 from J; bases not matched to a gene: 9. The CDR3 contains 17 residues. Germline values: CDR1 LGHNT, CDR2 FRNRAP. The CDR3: CASGLGLAGWGEDTQYF. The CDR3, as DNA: TGTGCTAGTGGTTTGGGACTAGCGGGATGGGGAGAGGATACGCAGTATTTT.

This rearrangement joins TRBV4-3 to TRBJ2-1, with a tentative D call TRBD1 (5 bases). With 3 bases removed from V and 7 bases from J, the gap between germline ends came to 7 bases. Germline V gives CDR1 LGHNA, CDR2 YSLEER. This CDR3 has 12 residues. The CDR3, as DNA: TGCGCCAGCAGCCACCAGGGTAATGAGCAGTTCTTC. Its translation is CASSHQGNEQFF.

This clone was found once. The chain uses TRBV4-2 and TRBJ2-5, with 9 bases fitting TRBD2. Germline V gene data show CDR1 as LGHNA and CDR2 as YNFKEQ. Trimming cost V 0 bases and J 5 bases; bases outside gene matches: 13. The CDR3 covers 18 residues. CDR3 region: CASSQDLPSGASRETQYF. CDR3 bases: TGTGCCAGCAGCCAAGATTTGCCTAGCGGGGCCTCCCGGGAGACCCAGTACTTC.

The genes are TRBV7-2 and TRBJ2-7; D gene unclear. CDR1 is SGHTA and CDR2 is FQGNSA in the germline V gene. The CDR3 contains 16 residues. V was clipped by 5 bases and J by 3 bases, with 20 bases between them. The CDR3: CASSPERRSSGYEQYF. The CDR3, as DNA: TGTGCCAGCAGCCCCGAACGTCGGTCGAGTGGCTACGAGCAGTACTTC.

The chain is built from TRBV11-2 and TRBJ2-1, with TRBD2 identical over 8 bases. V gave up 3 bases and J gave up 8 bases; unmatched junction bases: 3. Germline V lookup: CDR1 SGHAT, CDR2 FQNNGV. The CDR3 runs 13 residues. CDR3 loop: CASSLELADEQFF. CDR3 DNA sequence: TGTGCCAGCAGCTTGGAACTAGCGGATGAGCAGTTCTTC.

CDR3 DNA: TGTGCCAGCAGCCGGAAACAGGGGGGTACAGATACGCAGTATTTT. Encoded protein: CASSRKQGGTDTQYF. The chain is built from TRBV5-4 and TRBJ2-3; 8 bases are shared with TRBD1. Germline V CDR1 and CDR2: SGHNT, YYREEE (reference sequence). Losses at the gene ends were 4 bases for V and 3 bases for J; bases not matched to a gene: 7. The CDR3 contains 15 residues.

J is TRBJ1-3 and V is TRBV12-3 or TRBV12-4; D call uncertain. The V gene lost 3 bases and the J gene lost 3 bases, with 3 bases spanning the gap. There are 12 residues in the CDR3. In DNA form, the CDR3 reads TGTGCCAGCAGTTTCATTGGAAACACCATATATTTT. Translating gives CASSFIGNTIYF.

CDR3 in amino acids: CASSFTVGTDTQYF. DNA of the CDR3: TGTGCCAGCAGCTTTACAGTTGGCACAGATACGCAGTATTTT. The V and J genes are TRBV7-2 and TRBJ2-3; D is unresolved. This CDR3 has 14 residues. The germline CDR1 and CDR2 sequences are SGHTA and FQGNSA. Trimming removed 3 bases from V and 1 base from J, with 8 bases in between.

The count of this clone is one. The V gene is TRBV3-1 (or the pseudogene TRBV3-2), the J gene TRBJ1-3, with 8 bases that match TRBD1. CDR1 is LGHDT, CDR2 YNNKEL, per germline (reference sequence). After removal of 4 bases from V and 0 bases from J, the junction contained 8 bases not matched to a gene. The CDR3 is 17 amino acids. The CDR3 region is CASSLLTGALSGNTIYF. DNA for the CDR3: TGTGCCAGCAGCCTGTTGACAGGGGCGCTCTCTGGAAACACCATATATTTT.

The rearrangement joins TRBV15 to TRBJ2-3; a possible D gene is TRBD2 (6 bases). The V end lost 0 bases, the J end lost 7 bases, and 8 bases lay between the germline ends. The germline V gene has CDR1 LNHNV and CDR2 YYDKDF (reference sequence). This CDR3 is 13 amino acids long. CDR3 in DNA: TGTGCCACCAGCAGAGATCGGGGGAATACGCAGTATTTT. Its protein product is CATSRDRGNTQYF. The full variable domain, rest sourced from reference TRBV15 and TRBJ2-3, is DAMVIQNPRYQVTQFGKPVTLSCSQTLNHNVMYWYQQKSSQAPKLLFHYYDKDFNNEADTPDNFQSRRPNTSFCFLDIRSPGLGDTAMYLCATSRDRGNTQYFGPGTRLTVL.

CDR3 nucleotides: TGCAGCGTCAGACAGGATTTGGAGGAGACCCAGTACTTC. It encodes CSVRQDLEETQYF. The chain links TRBV29-1 to TRBJ2-5; a possible D gene is TRBD1 (6 bases). V gave up 6 bases and J gave up 5 bases, with 16 bases separating them. Per the germline V gene, CDR1 is SQVTM and CDR2 is ANQGSEA. This CDR3 has 13 residues.

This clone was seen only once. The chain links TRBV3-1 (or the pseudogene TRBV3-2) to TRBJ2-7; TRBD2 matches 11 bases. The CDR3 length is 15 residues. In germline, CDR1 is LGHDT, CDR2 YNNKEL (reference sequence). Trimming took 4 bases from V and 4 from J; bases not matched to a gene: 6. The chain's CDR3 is CASSPGTSGPYEQYF. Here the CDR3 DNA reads TGTGCCAGCAGCCCAGGGACTAGCGGCCCTTACGAGCAGTACTTC.

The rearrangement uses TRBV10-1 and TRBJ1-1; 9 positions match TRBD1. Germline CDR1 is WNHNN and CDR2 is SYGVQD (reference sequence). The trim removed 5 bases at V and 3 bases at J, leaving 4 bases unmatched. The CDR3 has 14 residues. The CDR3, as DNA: TGCGCCAGCAGTACAGGGGGCTTGCACACTGAAGCTTTCTTT. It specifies CASSTGGLHTEAFF.

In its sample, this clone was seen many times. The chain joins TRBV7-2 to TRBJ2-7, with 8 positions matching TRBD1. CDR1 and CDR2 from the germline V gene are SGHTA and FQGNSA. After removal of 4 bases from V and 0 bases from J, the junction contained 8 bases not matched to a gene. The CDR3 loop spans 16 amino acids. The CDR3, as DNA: TGTGCCAGCAGCTCATGGACAGGGCCTAGCTCCTACGAGCAGTACTTC. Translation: CASSSWTGPSSYEQYF.

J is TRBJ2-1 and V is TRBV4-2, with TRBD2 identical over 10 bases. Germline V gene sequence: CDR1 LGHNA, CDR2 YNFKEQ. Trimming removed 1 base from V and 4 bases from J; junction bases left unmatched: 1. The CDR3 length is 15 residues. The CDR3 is CASSQGAGGYNEQFF. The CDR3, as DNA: TGTGCCAGCAGCCAAGGAGCGGGAGGGTACAATGAGCAGTTCTTC.